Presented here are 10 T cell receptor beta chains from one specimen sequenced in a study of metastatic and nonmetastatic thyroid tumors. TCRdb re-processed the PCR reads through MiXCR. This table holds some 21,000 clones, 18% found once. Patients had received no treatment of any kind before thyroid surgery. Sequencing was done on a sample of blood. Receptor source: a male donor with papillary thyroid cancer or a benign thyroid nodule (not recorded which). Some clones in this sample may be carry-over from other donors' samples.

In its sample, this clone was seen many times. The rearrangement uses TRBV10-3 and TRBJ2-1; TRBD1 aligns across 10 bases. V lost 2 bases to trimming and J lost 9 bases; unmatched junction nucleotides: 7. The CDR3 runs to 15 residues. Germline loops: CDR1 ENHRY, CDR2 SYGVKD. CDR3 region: CAISEKGQGIGEQFF. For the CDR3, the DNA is TGTGCCATCAGTGAGAAGGGACAGGGGATTGGTGAGCAGTTCTTC.

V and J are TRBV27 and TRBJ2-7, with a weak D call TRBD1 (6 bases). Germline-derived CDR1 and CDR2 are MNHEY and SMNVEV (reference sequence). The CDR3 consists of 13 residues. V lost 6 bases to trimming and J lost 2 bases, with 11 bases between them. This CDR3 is CASRAGETYEQYF. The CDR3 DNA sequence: TGTGCCAGCAGGGCAGGGGAGACCTACGAGCAGTACTTC.

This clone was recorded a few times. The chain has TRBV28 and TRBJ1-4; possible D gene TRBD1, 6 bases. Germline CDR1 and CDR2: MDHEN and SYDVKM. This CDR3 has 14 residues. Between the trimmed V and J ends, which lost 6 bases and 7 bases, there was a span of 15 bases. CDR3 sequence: CASRLRGEGEKLFF. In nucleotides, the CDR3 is TGTGCCAGCAGACTAAGGGGGGAAGGTGAAAAACTGTTTTTT.

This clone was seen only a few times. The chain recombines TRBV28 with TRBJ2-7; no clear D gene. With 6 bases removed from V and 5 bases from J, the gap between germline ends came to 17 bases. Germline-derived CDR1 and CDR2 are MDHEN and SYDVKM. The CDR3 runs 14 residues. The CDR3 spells CASSPAAVGNEQYF. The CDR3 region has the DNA TGTGCCAGCAGCCCTGCAGCCGTGGGGAACGAGCAGTACTTC.

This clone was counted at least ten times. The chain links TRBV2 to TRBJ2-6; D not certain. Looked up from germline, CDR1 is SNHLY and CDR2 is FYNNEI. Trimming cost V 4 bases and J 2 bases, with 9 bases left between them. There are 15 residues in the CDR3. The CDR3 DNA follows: TGTGCCAGCAGTGGCGACTCGGCTGGGGCCAACGTCCTGACTTTC. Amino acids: CASSGDSAGANVLTF.

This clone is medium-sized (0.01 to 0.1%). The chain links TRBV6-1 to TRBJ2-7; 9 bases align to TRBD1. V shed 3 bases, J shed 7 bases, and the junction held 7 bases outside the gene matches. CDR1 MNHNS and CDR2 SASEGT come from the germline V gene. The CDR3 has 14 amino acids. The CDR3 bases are TGTGCCAGCAGTGAGTATGGGACAGGGCGGGAGCAGTACTTC. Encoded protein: CASSEYGTGREQYF.

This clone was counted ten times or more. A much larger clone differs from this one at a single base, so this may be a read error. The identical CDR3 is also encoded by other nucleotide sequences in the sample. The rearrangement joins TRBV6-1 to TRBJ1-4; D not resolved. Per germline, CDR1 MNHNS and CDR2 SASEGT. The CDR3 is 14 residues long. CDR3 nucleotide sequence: TGTGCCAGCAGTTCGAGGTCGGATAATGAAAAACTGTTTTTC. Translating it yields CASSSRSDNEKLFF.

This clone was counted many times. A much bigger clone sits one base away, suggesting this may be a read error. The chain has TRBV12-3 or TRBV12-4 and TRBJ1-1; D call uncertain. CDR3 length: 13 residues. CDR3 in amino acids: CASSLGANTETFF. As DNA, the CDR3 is TGTGCCAGCAGTTTAGGGGCGAACACTGAAACTTTCTTT.

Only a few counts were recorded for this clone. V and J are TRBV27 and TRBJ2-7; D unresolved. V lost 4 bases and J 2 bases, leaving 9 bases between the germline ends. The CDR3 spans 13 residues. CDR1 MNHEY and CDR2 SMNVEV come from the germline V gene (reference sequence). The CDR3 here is CASSYSTTYEQYF. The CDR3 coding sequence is TGTGCCAGCAGTTACTCGACAACCTACGAGCAGTACTTC.

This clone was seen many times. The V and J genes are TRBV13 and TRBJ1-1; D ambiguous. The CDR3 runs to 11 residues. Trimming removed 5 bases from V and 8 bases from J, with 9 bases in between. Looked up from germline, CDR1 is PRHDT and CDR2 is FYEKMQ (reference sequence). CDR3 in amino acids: CASSLDGEAFF. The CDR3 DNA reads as TGTGCCAGCAGCCTCGACGGAGAAGCTTTCTTT.